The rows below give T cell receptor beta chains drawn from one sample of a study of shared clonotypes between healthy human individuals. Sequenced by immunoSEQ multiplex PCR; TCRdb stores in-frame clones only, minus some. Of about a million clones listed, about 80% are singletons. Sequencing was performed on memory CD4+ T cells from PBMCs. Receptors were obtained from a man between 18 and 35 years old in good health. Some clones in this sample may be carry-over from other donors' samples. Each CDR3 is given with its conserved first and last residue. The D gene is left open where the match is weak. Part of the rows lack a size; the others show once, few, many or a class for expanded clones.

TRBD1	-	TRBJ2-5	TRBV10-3	CAISAYRGRGETQYF	TGTGCCATCAGTGCATACAGGGGGCGCGGTGAGACCCAGTACTTC
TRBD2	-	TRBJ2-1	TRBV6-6	CASNPSGYNEQFF	TGTGCCAGCAATCCTAGCGGTTACAATGAGCAGTTCTTC
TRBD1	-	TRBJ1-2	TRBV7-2	CASSLTGTGTGYTF	TGTGCCAGCAGCTTAACCGGGACAGGGACAGGCTACACCTTC
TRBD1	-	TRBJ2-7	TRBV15	CATSPRTGVGEQYF	TGTGCCACCAGCCCCCGTACAGGGGTGGGCGAGCAGTACTTC
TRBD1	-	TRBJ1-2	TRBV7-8	CASSLVTGTANYGYTF	TGTGCCAGCAGCTTAGTGACAGGGACAGCTAACTATGGCTACACCTTC
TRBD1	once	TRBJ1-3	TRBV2	CASSVQQGGSGNTIYF	TGTGCCAGCAGTGTTCAGCAGGGGGGATCTGGAAACACCATATATTTT
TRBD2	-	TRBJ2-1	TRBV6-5	CASSSLAGGDNEQFF	TGTGCCAGCAGTTCTCTAGCGGGAGGGGACAATGAGCAGTTCTTC
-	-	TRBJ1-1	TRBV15	CATSRTTTTEAFF	TGTGCCACCAGCAGAACGACAACCACTGAAGCTTTCTTT
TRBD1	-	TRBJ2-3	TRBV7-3	CASSPRTGGGSGTQYF	TGTGCCAGCAGCCCTCGGACAGGGGGAGGCTCGGGTACGCAGTATTTT
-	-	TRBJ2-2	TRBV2	CASSPIVRQTNTGELFF	TGTGCCAGCAGCCCAATAGTCAGACAGACGAACACCGGGGAGCTGTTTTTT
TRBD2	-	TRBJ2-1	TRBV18	CASSPSWTSGTNNEQFF	TGTGCCAGCTCACCTTCTTGGACTAGCGGGACCAACAATGAGCAGTTCTTC
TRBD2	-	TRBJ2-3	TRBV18	CASHIAGFGTDTQYF	TGTGCCAGCCACATAGCGGGATTCGGCACAGATACGCAGTATTTT
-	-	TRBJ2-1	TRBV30	CAWGEVANEQFF	TGTGCCTGGGGGGAGGTGGCAAATGAGCAGTTCTTC
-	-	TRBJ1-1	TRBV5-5	CASSFTAEAFF	TGTGCCAGCAGCTTTACAGCTGAAGCTTTCTTT
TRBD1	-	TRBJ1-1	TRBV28	CASSLRTQGRAEAFF	TGTGCCAGCAGTTTACGAACACAGGGGAGGGCTGAAGCTTTCTTT